The clone carrying this T cell receptor (beta chain) was seen repeatedly, ten times or more. MiXCR, applied by TCRdb to the 5' RACE reads, yields one record per CDR3 protein. This sample has approximately 190,000 distinct CDR3 sequences, with 10% to 15% found just once. The data were taken from a study of CD8 T cells in ankylosing spondylitis. Trimming pared 1 base from V and 0 bases from J, leaving 7 bases between. The CDR3 has 14 amino acids. Germline V gives CDR1 MDHEN, CDR2 SYDVKM. The origin of this receptor is a female donor with ankylosing spondylitis or in good health (not recorded which). V is TRBV28 and J is TRBJ2-7; TRBD2 might be the D (5 bases). Sample: blood, either unsorted or a sorted T cell fraction (not recorded which). The DNA of the CDR3 is TGTGCCAGCAGTTTATCCGGAGGCTCCTACGAGCAGTACTTC. It is translated as CASSLSGGSYEQYF.